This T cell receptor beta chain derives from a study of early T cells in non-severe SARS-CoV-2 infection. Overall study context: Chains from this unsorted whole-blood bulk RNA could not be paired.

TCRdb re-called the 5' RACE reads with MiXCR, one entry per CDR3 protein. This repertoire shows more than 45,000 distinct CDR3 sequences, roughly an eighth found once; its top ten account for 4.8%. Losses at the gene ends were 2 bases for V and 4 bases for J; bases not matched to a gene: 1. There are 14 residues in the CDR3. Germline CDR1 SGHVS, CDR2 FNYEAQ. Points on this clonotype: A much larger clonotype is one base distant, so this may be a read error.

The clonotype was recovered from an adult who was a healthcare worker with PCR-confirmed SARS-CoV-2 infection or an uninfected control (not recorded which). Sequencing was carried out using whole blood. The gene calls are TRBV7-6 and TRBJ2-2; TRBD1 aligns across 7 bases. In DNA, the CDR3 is TGTGCCAGCAGCTTAAGACAGGGCACCGGGGAGCTGTTTTTT. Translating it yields CASSLRQGTGELFF.